This TCR beta chain was observed in a study of blood T cells in healthy people across ages. Study details: When template switching was applied, about one barcoded beta molecule was captured per two T cells.

Next came a second PCR, run for about 7 to 12 cycles, which used a sample-barcoded 5' primer along with a J-beta primer mix. TCRdb reanalysed the 5' RACE reads using MiXCR and keeps one entry per CDR3 protein. The sample carries approximately 1,700,000 distinct CDR3 sequences, 35% to 50% recorded once. To note about this clonotype: What it binds is not known.

The donors, healthy Caucasians from Russia, were aged about 6 to 95. Germline V gene sequence: CDR1 DFQATT, CDR2 SNEGSKA (reference sequence). CDR3 length: 15 amino acids. Trimming cost V 3 bases and J 3 bases, with 14 bases left between them. Findings of the study overall: TCR beta diversity per million T cells fell roughly linearly with age. Expanded clonotype shifts may have been confounded, as the donors had an unknown CMV status.

The J gene is TRBJ2-2, the V gene TRBV20-1, with a possible D match to TRBD2 (7 bases). The TCR was taken from a human donor in good health. Source material: blood. CDR3 coding DNA: TGCAGTGCTAGGGGCGGGGGCCCCCACACCGGGGAGCTGTTTTTT. Translated, it gives CSARGGGPHTGELFF.